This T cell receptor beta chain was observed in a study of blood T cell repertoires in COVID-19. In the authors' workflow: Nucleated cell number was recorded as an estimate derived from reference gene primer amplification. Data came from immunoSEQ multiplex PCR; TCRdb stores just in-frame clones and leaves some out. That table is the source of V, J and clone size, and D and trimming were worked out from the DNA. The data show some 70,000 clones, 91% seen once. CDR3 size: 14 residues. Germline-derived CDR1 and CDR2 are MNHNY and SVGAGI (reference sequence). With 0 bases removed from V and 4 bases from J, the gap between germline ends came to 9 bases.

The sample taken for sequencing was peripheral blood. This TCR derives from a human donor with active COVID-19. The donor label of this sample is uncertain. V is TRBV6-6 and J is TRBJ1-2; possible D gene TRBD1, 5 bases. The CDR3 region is CASSYSDTLYGYTF. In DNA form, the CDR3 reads TGTGCCAGCAGTTACTCGGACACCCTCTATGGCTACACCTTC.